Given below is one T cell receptor (beta chain) in context. This specimen belongs to a study of control samples from healthy donors and cancer patients. Clones were read by immunoSEQ multiplex PCR, and TCRdb kept only the in-frame ones, dropping some. The sample contains 170,000 or so clones, 75% to 95% of which appear only once. CDR1 and CDR2 from the germline V gene are SGHKS and YYEKEE (reference sequence). The length of the CDR3 is 14 residues. V shed 1 base and J shed 1 base, with 8 bases lying between them. The receptor was derived from a woman aged 40 to 50 in good health. Sequenced input: blood. The V gene is TRBV5-5, the J gene TRBJ1-1; D gene uncertain. The CDR3, as DNA: TGTGCCAGCAGCTTGAGTCCAGGGAACACTGAAGCTTTCTTT. Protein: CASSLSPGNTEAFF.